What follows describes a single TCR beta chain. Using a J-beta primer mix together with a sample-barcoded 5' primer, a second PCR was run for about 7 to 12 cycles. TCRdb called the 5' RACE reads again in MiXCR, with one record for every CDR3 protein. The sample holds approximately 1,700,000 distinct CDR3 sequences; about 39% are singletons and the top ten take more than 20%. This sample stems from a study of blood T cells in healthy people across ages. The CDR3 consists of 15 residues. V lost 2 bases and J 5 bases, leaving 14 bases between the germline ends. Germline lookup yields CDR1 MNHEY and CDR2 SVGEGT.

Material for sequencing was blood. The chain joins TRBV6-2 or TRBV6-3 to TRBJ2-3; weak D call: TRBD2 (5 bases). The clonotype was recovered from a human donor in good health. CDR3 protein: CASSYQTGLIDTQYF. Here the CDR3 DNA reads TGTGCCAGCAGTTACCAAACTGGACTTATAGATACGCAGTATTTT.